This entry is about one T cell receptor beta chain. With 60 Vbeta and 13 Jbeta primers, the PCR was carried out. Data came from immunoSEQ multiplex PCR; TCRdb stores just in-frame clones and leaves some out. The sample lists approximately 210,000 clones; 70% to 80% were seen once. This record comes from a study of cytomegalovirus exposure and HLA in healthy donors. The clonotype was recovered from a woman in her 30s in good health and CMV-seropositive. Source material: PBMCs.

The CDR3, as DNA: TGTGCCAGCAGTGCCGGGACTAGCAAGTTCAATGAGCAGTTCTTC. Translation gives CASSAGTSKFNEQFF. The J gene is TRBJ2-1, the V gene TRBV6-4, with TRBD2 matching 9 bases. Germline CDR1 is MRHNA and CDR2 is SNTAGT. There are 15 residues in the CDR3. Unmatched junction bases numbered 7, after V lost 4 bases and J lost 6 bases.